A single sample gave rise to the 5 T cell receptor beta chains below, sequenced in a study of T cell responses to AZD1222 COVID-19 vaccine. Assay used: immunoSEQ multiplex PCR; TCRdb lists only in-frame clones, some missing. The sample shows under 150,000 clones, roughly nine tenths of them seen only once. Material: peripheral blood, obtained 28 days after the second AZD1222 dose. These receptors came from an adult who received the AZD1222 COVID-19 vaccine.

The chain has TRBV3-1 (or the pseudogene TRBV3-2) and TRBJ1-5; D is unclear. The CDR3 totals 13 residues. With 0 bases removed from V and 6 bases from J, the gap between germline ends came to 6 bases. CDR1 LGHDT and CDR2 YNNKEL come from the germline V gene (reference sequence). CDR3 in DNA: TGTGCCAGCAGCCAAGATAGTAGTCAGCCCCAGCATTTT. Its protein product is CASSQDSSQPQHF.

CDR3 loop: CASSQDGAKETQYF. The CDR3 DNA reads TGCGCCAGCAGTCAGGATGGGGCTAAAGAGACCCAGTACTTC. V is TRBV5-1 and J is TRBJ2-5, with D possibly TRBD1 on 5 matching bases. CDR3 length equals 14 residues. V shed 5 bases and J shed 3 bases, with 14 bases lying between them. Germline V gives CDR1 SGHRS, CDR2 YFSETQ.

The chain recombines TRBV7-9 with TRBJ1-1, with D unresolved. The ends were cut back, 4 bases at V and 4 bases at J, with 13 bases in the middle. The CDR3 is 14 amino acids. CDR1 and CDR2 (germline): SEHNR, FQNEAQ (reference sequence). Here the CDR3 DNA reads TGTGCCAGCAGCTCCCCTGTGGTGGGCACTGAAGCTTTCTTT. Protein: CASSSPVVGTEAFF.

V and J are TRBV11-2 and TRBJ2-1; 7 positions match TRBD2. After removal of 4 bases from V and 0 bases from J, the junction contained 9 bases not matched to a gene. Germline assignment: CDR1 SGHAT and CDR2 FQNNGV. The CDR3 is made up of 17 amino acids. CDR3: CASSSLEGGDSYNEQFF. The DNA of the CDR3 is TGTGCCAGCAGCTCCCTGGAGGGAGGGGACTCCTACAATGAGCAGTTCTTC.

Comment on this clone: Other DNA sequences from this sample encode an identical CDR3 as well. V is TRBV28 and J is TRBJ1-2; 7 nucleotides align to TRBD1. Germline V gives CDR1 MDHEN, CDR2 SYDVKM. The CDR3 consists of 13 residues. V lost 6 bases to trimming and J lost 3 bases; unmatched junction nucleotides: 4. CDR3 nucleotides: TGTGCCAGCAGCCCCGGGACAGACTATGGCTACACCTTC. This sequence encodes CASSPGTDYGYTF.